The 5 T cell receptor beta chains below all came from one sample that was sequenced in a study of quantifying T cell responses using KT2 cells. About the study: TCR alpha and beta constant-region primers primed reverse transcription of RNA.

An oligo carrying a UMI was ligated to the cDNA 3' end. An equimolar mix of RC1.1 and RC1.2 primed the beta chain across TRBC1 and TRBC2. Via MiXCR, TCRdb re-called the UMI-ligation and nested PCR reads, giving one row per CDR3 protein. The table lists some 33,000 distinct CDR3 sequences, 10% of them singletons. Sequencing used PBMCs spiked with cells of the T cell clone KT2. The receptors here all came from a human donor.

V gene TRBV2 combines with J gene TRBJ2-6, with TRBD1 matching over 9 bases. Germline loops: CDR1 SNHLY, CDR2 FYNNEI. With V trimmed by 6 bases and J by 0 bases, 9 bases remained unmatched. The CDR3 has 18 residues. The CDR3: CASRAKGQGTSGANVLTF. The DNA of the CDR3 is TGTGCCAGCAGGGCAAAGGGACAGGGAACCTCTGGGGCCAACGTCCTGACTTTC.

V gene TRBV7-9 combines with J gene TRBJ1-2, with D unresolved. V was cut by 2 bases and J by 0 bases, with 13 bases left in between. The CDR3 covers 16 residues. CDR1 SEHNR and CDR2 FQNEAQ come from the germline V gene (reference sequence). The CDR3 coding sequence is TGTGCCAGCAGCTTATTCCGCCCAGACCCTAACTATGGCTACACCTTC. Translating gives CASSLFRPDPNYGYTF.

This clonotype was seen a few times. V gene TRBV20-1 combines with J gene TRBJ1-1; the D gene is possibly TRBD1 (5 bases). The CDR3 is made up of 14 amino acids. CDR1 is DFQATT and CDR2 is SNEGSKA in the germline V gene (reference sequence). V was trimmed by 2 bases and J by 0 bases, leaving 10 bases between them. The CDR3 bases are TGCAGTGCTAGAAGGGACGGCATGAACACTGAAGCTTTCTTT. Translation: CSARRDGMNTEAFF.

This chain joins TRBV14 and TRBJ2-7; no clear D gene. Trimming stripped 1 base from V and 0 bases from J, with 10 bases between. The CDR3 is 15 residues long. Germline V CDR1 and CDR2: SGHDN, FVKESK. The CDR3 region is CASSQVAVSSYEQYF. The CDR3 region has the DNA TGTGCCAGCAGCCAAGTGGCAGTTAGCTCCTACGAGCAGTACTTC.

The chain links TRBV4-1 to TRBJ1-5; D is perhaps TRBD1 (5 bases). Germline V gene lookup returns CDR1 MGHRA and CDR2 YSYEKL. The V gene lost 4 bases and the J gene lost 4 bases, with 14 bases spanning the gap. CDR3 length equals 15 residues. As DNA, the CDR3 is TGCGCCAGCAGCCTCGCGGGACGGGCAAATCAGCCCCAGCATTTT. This codes for CASSLAGRANQPQHF.